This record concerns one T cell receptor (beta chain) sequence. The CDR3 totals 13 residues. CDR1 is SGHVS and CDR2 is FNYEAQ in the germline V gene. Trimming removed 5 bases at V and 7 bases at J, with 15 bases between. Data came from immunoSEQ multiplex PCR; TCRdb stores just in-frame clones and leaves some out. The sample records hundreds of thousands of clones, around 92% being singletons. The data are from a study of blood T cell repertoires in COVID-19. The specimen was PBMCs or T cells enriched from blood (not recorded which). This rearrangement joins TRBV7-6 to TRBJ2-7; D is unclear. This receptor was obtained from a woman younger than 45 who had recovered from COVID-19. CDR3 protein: CASSESIMREQYF. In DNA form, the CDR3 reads TGTGCCAGCAGCGAAAGCATAATGCGGGAGCAGTACTTC.